The 10 T cell receptor beta chains below were found in one sample sequenced in a study of blood T cell repertoires in COVID-19. The method was immunoSEQ multiplex PCR; TCRdb's version includes in-frame clones alone and lacks a portion of them. This sample carries 130,000 or so clones, about 90% of them seen once, and the ten largest clones take over 1.5%. Sequencing was done on a sample of peripheral blood. The origin of the receptors is an older woman with acute or convalescent COVID-19.

As for this clone: In this CDR3 the conserved last residue, phenylalanine or tryptophan, is missing, so a read error is likely. The DNA is left out, because the CDR3 cannot be placed on it with certainty; the CDR3 is given as TCRdb lists it. This chain connects TRBV6-5 to TRBJ1-1. The germline V gene has CDR1 MNHEY and CDR2 SVGAGI. Ends included, the CDR3 has 12 residues. CDR3 sequence: CASTVTNGIMSL.

The rearrangement joins TRBV29-1 to TRBJ1-1; 7 bases are shared with TRBD1. J was trimmed by 6 bases and V by 5 bases; bases with no gene match: 6. The germline V gene has CDR1 SQVTM and CDR2 ANQGSEA. The CDR3 length is 12 residues. In DNA, the CDR3 is TGCAGCGTTCAGACAGGGTTCGCTGAAGCTTTCTTT. Its protein product is CSVQTGFAEAFF.

The chain couples TRBV28 to TRBJ2-3; 11 nucleotides match TRBD2. CDR1 MDHEN and CDR2 SYDVKM come from the germline V gene. V lost 6 bases and J lost 3; bases outside the gene matches: 14. This CDR3 comprises 18 residues. The CDR3 region has the DNA TGTGCCAGCAGCCTAAGGCTAGCGGGGGGCACGGGGACAGATACGCAGTATTTT. This encodes CASSLRLAGGTGTDTQYF.

This rearrangement joins TRBV6-5 to TRBJ1-2; 7 bases are shared with TRBD1. CDR1 is MNHEY, CDR2 SVGAGI, per germline. Trimming removed 4 bases from V and 5 bases from J; junction bases left unmatched: 13. The CDR3 extends over 16 amino acids. CDR3 DNA sequence: TGTGCCAGCAGTTCGAATACCGGCAGGGGGATATATGGCTACACCTTC. It codes for CASSSNTGRGIYGYTF.

With regard to this clone: The same CDR3 is also encoded by other DNA sequences in this sample. The rearrangement links TRBV10-3 to TRBJ1-1; the match to TRBD1 covers 7 bases. The germline V gene encodes CDR1 ENHRY and CDR2 SYGVKD. V dropped 4 bases and J dropped 0; count of bases not matched to a gene: 2. The CDR3 is 14 amino acids. In DNA, the CDR3 is TGTGCCATCAGTGGGGGACAGCTGAACACTGAAGCTTTCTTT. This gives the protein CAISGGQLNTEAFF.

J is TRBJ2-7 and V is TRBV4-3; 8 positions agree with TRBD1. The CDR3 has 14 residues. CDR1 LGHNA and CDR2 YSLEER come from the germline V gene. With V trimmed by 4 bases and J by 2 bases, 4 bases remained unmatched. CDR3 sequence: CASSLQTGAYEQYF. Written as DNA, the CDR3 is TGCGCCAGCAGCCTCCAGACAGGGGCCTACGAGCAGTACTTC.

The J gene is TRBJ2-7, the V gene TRBV5-6, with TRBD1 as a possible D gene (5 bases). CDR3 length equals 11 residues. The germline V gene has CDR1 SGHDT and CDR2 YYEEEE. V lost 3 bases and J 6 bases, leaving 7 bases between the germline ends. CDR3 sequence (DNA): TGTGCCAGCAGCTGGGGCCTCGAGCAGTACTTC. Translating gives CASSWGLEQYF.

This clone has just a few counts. The J gene is TRBJ1-1, the V gene TRBV7-2, with D uncertain. Per germline, CDR1 SGHTA and CDR2 FQGNSA. This CDR3 contains 13 residues. V was cut by 5 bases and J by 2 bases, with 9 bases left in between. Written as DNA, the CDR3 is TGTGCCAGCAGCACAATGGTAAACACTGAAGCTTTCTTT. This sequence encodes CASSTMVNTEAFF. The whole variable domain, filled in from reference TRBV7-2 and TRBJ1-1, reads GAGVSQSPSNKVTEKGKDVELRCDPISGHTALYWYRQSLGQGLEFLIYFQGNSAPDKSGLPSDRFSAERTGGSVSTLTIQRTQQEDSAVYLCASSTMVNTEAFFGQGTRLTVV.

This chain links TRBV5-1 with TRBJ1-2, with 7 positions matching TRBD1. The CDR3 has 13 amino acids. Germline CDR1 reads SGHRS; CDR2 reads YFSETQ. V gave up 4 bases and J gave up 5 bases; unmatched junction bases: 5. Written as DNA, the CDR3 is TGCGCCAGCAGCGTCGACAGGGCATATGGCTACACCTTC. Its protein product is CASSVDRAYGYTF.

The chain is built from TRBV7-2 and TRBJ1-2, with 8 nucleotides matching TRBD1. CDR1 SGHTA and CDR2 FQGNSA come from the germline V gene. After removal of 1 base from V and 2 bases from J, the junction contained 6 bases not matched to a gene. This CDR3 has 16 amino acids. CDR3 in amino acids: CASSLDTGGYNYGYTF. The CDR3 coding sequence is TGTGCCAGCAGCTTAGATACAGGGGGATACAACTATGGCTACACCTTC.